These 6 T cell receptor beta chains were all obtained from the same sample, sequenced in a study of blood T cell repertoires in COVID-19. Sequencing used immunoSEQ multiplex PCR; TCRdb keeps in-frame clones, though not all of them. The sample includes over 85,000 clones, approximately 90% of them seen just once. Sequenced: peripheral blood. Receptors were obtained from an elderly woman with active COVID-19.

V gene TRBV7-8 combines with J gene TRBJ2-7; D possibly corresponds to TRBD1 (5 bases). The CDR3 is 14 residues long. The germline V and J ends were trimmed by 5 bases and 6 bases, with 17 bases remaining between them. CDR1 and CDR2 from the germline V gene are SGHVS and FQNEAQ. The CDR3 reads CASSTNFQGPEQYF. CDR3 coding DNA: TGTGCCAGCAGCACAAATTTCCAGGGTCCCGAGCAGTACTTC.

The rearrangement joins TRBV28 to TRBJ2-3; 10 bases agree with TRBD2. V shed 4 bases and J 0 bases; nucleotides not matched to a gene: 10. Germline loops: CDR1 MDHEN, CDR2 SYDVKM. CDR3 size: 18 residues. CDR3 amino acids: CASSSALGLAASTDTQYF. As DNA, the CDR3 is TGTGCCAGCAGTTCCGCCCTTGGACTAGCGGCAAGCACAGATACGCAGTATTTT.

The gene calls are TRBV7-8 and TRBJ2-1, with D tentatively TRBD2 (6 bases). The CDR3 has 17 residues. Trimming left V 2 bases short and J 7 bases short, with 21 bases between. The germline CDR1 and CDR2 sequences are SGHVS and FQNEAQ. The CDR3 reads CASSLNILVGGRNEQFF. The CDR3 nucleotides read TGTGCCAGCAGCTTAAATATTTTGGTGGGAGGTCGGAATGAGCAGTTCTTC.

This chain links TRBV2 with TRBJ2-1; the match to TRBD1 covers 10 bases. The V and J ends lost 6 bases and 8 bases, in that order; junction bases with no gene match: 7. Germline-derived CDR1 and CDR2 are SNHLY and FYNNEI. The CDR3 is 14 amino acids. CDR3 DNA sequence: TGTGCCAGCAGGGGGACAGGGGATGGGGATGAGCAGTTCTTC. It encodes CASRGTGDGDEQFF. The variable domain in full, completed from reference TRBV2 and TRBJ2-1, reads EPEVTQTPSHQVTQMGQEVILRCVPISNHLYFYWYRQILGQKVEFLVSFYNNEISEKSEIFDDQFSVERPDGSNFTLKIRSTKLEDSAMYFCASRGTGDGDEQFFGPGTRLTVL.

The rearrangement uses TRBV30 and TRBJ2-3; 9 bases fit TRBD1. With 4 bases clipped from V and 4 bases from J, the junction kept 6 bases outside the gene matches. Germline lookup yields CDR1 GTSNPN and CDR2 SVGIG (reference sequence). The CDR3 extends over 14 amino acids. The DNA for the CDR3 is TGTGCCTGGAATTGGGGACAGGGATCAGATACGCAGTATTTT. Its translation: CAWNWGQGSDTQYF.

The rearrangement joins TRBV7-2 to TRBJ2-3, with 10 bases fitting TRBD2. The CDR3 length is 16 residues. V gave up 4 bases and J gave up 2 bases; unmatched junction bases: 6. The germline V gene has CDR1 SGHTA and CDR2 FQGNSA. CDR3 protein: CASSYQGTSATDTQYF. CDR3 in DNA: TGTGCCAGCAGCTACCAAGGGACTAGCGCCACAGATACGCAGTATTTT.